A selection of T cell receptor beta chains follows, all from one sample in a study of blood T cells in healthy people across ages. Each CDR3 protein gets one entry after TCRdb re-called the 5' RACE reads with MiXCR. The sample lists hundreds of thousands of distinct CDR3 sequences, under 25% occurring once. The material sequenced was blood. Source of these receptors: a man between 65 and 80 years old in good health. The CDR3 runs from the conserved cysteine through the conserved F or W. The D gene is left open where the match is weak. Clone size is shown for a subset of rows, as once, few, many or a class of expanded clone.

-	TRBV5-1	TRBJ2-1	-	TGCGCCAGCAGCTTGGTAGCGACGAGTGGGAATGAGCAGTTCTTC	CASSLVATSGNEQFF
many	TRBV28	TRBJ2-3	TRBD2	TGTGCCAGCAGTTTATTGGGACTAGCGGGACCGATCACAGATACGCAGTATTTT	CASSLLGLAGPITDTQYF
-	TRBV28	TRBJ1-5	-	TGTGCCAGTAGTTTTCTGGACAGTTATAGCAATCAGCCCCAGCATTTT	CASSFLDSYSNQPQHF
many	TRBV27	TRBJ2-7	TRBD2	TGTGCCAGCAGTTGGGGGGGACCCGCCAACGAGCAGTACTTC	CASSWGGPANEQYF
few	TRBV6-6	TRBJ1-2	-	TGTGCCAGCCAGAGGATCACTAACTATGGCTACACCTTC	CASQRITNYGYTF
-	TRBV7-2	TRBJ2-1	-	TGTGCCAGCAGCTTAGCACATCTAGGCTACAATGAGCAGTTCTTC	CASSLAHLGYNEQFF
few	TRBV20-1	TRBJ2-1	TRBD2	TGCAGTGCTAGTCCCAGCGGGGCCTACAATGAGCAGTTCTTC	CSASPSGAYNEQFF
-	TRBV12-3/TRBV12-4	TRBJ1-5	-	TGTGCCAGCAGTTTCTCCAGCCCTCCTGAGCCCCAGCATTTT	CASSFSSPPEPQHF
-	TRBV12-3/TRBV12-4	TRBJ2-1	TRBD1	TGTGCCAGCGGGGACAGTTCCTACAATGAGCAGTTCTTC	CASGDSSYNEQFF
few	TRBV7-2	TRBJ2-5	TRBD1	TGTGCCAGCAGCTTAGGCCCACTCCCAGGGGGCACTGAGACCCAGTACTTC	CASSLGPLPGGTETQYF
-	TRBV5-5	TRBJ2-7	TRBD1	TGTGCCAGCAGCCCATGGACAGGCTTGTACGAGCAGTACTTC	CASSPWTGLYEQYF